This entry features one TCR beta chain sequence. Its antigen remains unidentified. This CDR3 fails to terminate in the conserved phenylalanine or tryptophan, so it likely reflects a read error. Total RNA and DNA were co-extracted without cell sorting from 20-30 mg of bulk tissue using the AllPrep DNA/RNA mini kit. Between November 2015 and March 2016, about 5 patients in China with histopathologically diagnosed primary liver carcinoma had their tumors surgically resected. At the time of sampling, the patients were treatment-naive and had chronic HBV infection. Each tumor was sampled at five spatially separated regions: the superior, inferior, left-lateral and right-lateral poles and the tumor centre. Histology showed that every tumor sample contained more than 90% viable tumor cells. Fresh tumor and adjacent tissue pieces were bisected; one half was stored in RNAlater at -80°C, the other sent for histology.

The sample originates from a study of tumor-infiltrating lymphocytes in primary liver carcinoma (dated by TCRdb to about 2017). Concerning the study at large: Of the five patients (three men and two women, aged 30 to 69 years), four had hepatocellular carcinoma and one had combined HCC and intrahepatic cholangiocarcinoma. Each sample produced about 3.5 to 8 million productive TCRbeta reads, and read depth showed no significant difference between tissue types. The roughly 25 tumor region samples were profiled with Agilent mRNA microarrays so that TCRbeta repertoire diversity could be related to the local molecular phenotype. For each liver tumor, the study sampled five regions along with adjacent normal tissue and blood, and applied TCRbeta repertoire sequencing, expression microarrays and whole-exome sequencing. A total of approximately 35 specimens from 5 patients underwent TCRbeta repertoire sequencing, comprising around 25 tumor regions, 5 adjacent noncancerous liver tissues and 5 peripheral blood samples. The tumors of the five patients were staged as T1-T3 N0M0, with maximum diameters ranging from roughly 4.2 to 10 cm. Reproducibility between technical replicate repertoires was high, with correlation coefficients above 0.98 and mean shared-clone rates near 0.89. What the research found in general, with its limitations: Only the TCR beta chain was sequenced, which likely underestimates true repertoire diversity because unpaired alpha chains were not captured. Pairs of tumor regions showed greater repertoire overlap (mean roughly 35%) than tumor-adjacent pairs (roughly 17%) or tumor-blood pairs (roughly 14%), which is consistent with antigen-driven expansion. A significantly larger repertoire fraction was made up by the top 250 clones in tumors than in blood (p = 0.039). Since the samples were bulk and unsorted, there was no way to compare CD4+ and CD8+ T cell repertoires. Only roughly 7.5-25% of top clones appeared in all five regions of a tumor, which suggests that tumor-infiltrating T cells are spatially heterogeneous. Only a few patients were included in the study, and the authors note that the findings should be validated in a larger study.

Using a constant-region primer and ProtoScript II reverse transcriptase, TCRbeta-specific cDNA was reverse-transcribed from approximately 500 ng total RNA. TCRbeta libraries were built with three nested multiplex PCR rounds, a slightly modified ARM-PCR procedure. Each of the first two PCR rounds ran for about 10 cycles using multiplex TRBV1-TRBV30 forward primers together with a Cbeta reverse primer. Sample barcodes and Illumina adapters were attached in a final 25-cycle PCR using Deep VentR polymerase. Amplicons of 200-500 bp were gel-purified with a QIAquick gel extraction kit before sequencing. An Illumina HiSeq 2500 was used to sequence the TCRbeta amplicons, generating 250-bp paired-end reads. Concerning the study's data processing: Trimmomatic v0.33 was used to quality-trim the reads, and FLASH v1.2.11 was used to merge paired reads so that full CDR3 sequences could be recovered. V, D and J germline segments were assigned to the rearranged TCRbeta sequences using MiGEC v1.2.1b. Clonotype statistics and Shannon-Wiener diversity indices were calculated with VDJtools v1.0.0. To reduce sampling bias, subsequent analyses other than the diversity analysis used only the 250 most abundant clonotypes in each sample. TCRdb reprocessing: public reads trimmed at Q25 with fastp, clones called with MiXCR, in-frame beta chains kept. Identical CDR3 protein sequences are pooled into one entry, listed with their most common genes and DNA. V and J calls and clone size were set by TCRdb, not the authors. The sample yields 150,000 to 200,000 distinct CDR3 sequences; around four fifths were counted once. The top ten clonotypes cover around 18% of the sample.

The CDR3 extends over 16 residues, inclusive of both ends. The CDR3 DNA has 48 bases and is translated from base 1. Material for sequencing was tumor tissue from primary liver carcinoma. The source is a man between 40 and 49 years old with primary liver carcinoma and hepatitis B virus infection. This sequence uses TRBV12-3 or TRBV12-4 and TRBJ1-5, with TRBD1 matching 9 junction bases. The CDR3 here reads CASSTTPGQGNEPQHC. The DNA reads TGTGCCAGCAGTACAACTCCGGGACAGGGCAATGAGCCCCAGCATTGT.